The clone carrying this T cell receptor (beta chain) was detected ten times or more. Its target is not known. The sample belongs to a study of neurological immune-mediated disorders. Study-wide results and limits: Across subjects, no CDR3 amino acid sequence appeared in expanded clones of more than one subject, a finding that suggested private repertoires in all groups.

Trimming took off 7 bases at V and 7 bases at J, with 17 bases between the two ends. Per germline, CDR1 SGHTA and CDR2 FQGNSA. This CDR3 contains 15 residues. The cDNA was generated by 5'RACE with 10-nucleotide random UMIs. TCRdb re-called the 5' RACE reads with MiXCR, one entry per CDR3 protein. The table records tens of thousands of distinct CDR3 sequences, 13% to 15% of them present only once. Stored at -80 C, 2 million PBMCs were the source of the unsorted libraries. The J gene is TRBJ1-6, the V gene TRBV7-2, with D possibly matching TRBD1 (5 bases). The clonotype was recovered from a woman aged 50 to 60 with HTLV-1-associated myelopathy (HAM/TSP). Sequenced input: PBMCs. The CDR3 reads CASNQPRRDNSPLHF. CDR3 sequence (DNA): TGTGCCAGCAACCAACCCCGCAGGGACAATTCACCCCTCCACTTT.